The 7 T cell receptor beta chains below were found in one sample sequenced in a study of Ad26.COV2.S vaccination and SARS-CoV-2 variants. Clones were read by immunoSEQ multiplex PCR, and TCRdb kept only the in-frame ones, dropping some. The data hold 410,000 or so clones, with around 92% observed a single time. Treatment described: roughly 18 received Ad26.COV2.S at low or high dose, single or two shots; about 5 received placebo; per-sample allocation not given. The samples were gathered on day 63 after the first injection of vaccine or placebo. This sample comprised peripheral blood, obtained in a trial of Ad26.COV2.S vaccine versus placebo. The receptor set was obtained from a person aged 18 to 65 who received the Ad26.COV2.S COVID-19 vaccine or a placebo.

This clone has just one count. The chain couples TRBV29-1 to TRBJ2-7; 10 nucleotides match TRBD2. The germline V gene has CDR1 SQVTM and CDR2 ANQGSEA. Trimming cost V 6 bases and J 3 bases; bases outside gene matches: 11. The CDR3 contains 15 residues. DNA of the CDR3: TGCAGCGTCTCTTCCGGGACTAGCGCCTACTACGAGCAGTACTTC. Residues: CSVSSGTSAYYEQYF.

The rearrangement uses TRBV6-5 and TRBJ1-1; 7 bases map to TRBD1. The germline gives CDR1 MNHEY, CDR2 SVGAGI. After removal of 5 bases from V and 5 bases from J, the junction contained 5 bases not matched to a gene. The CDR3 extends over 13 amino acids. For the CDR3, the DNA is TGTGCCAGCAGTAAACAGGGGTCGACTGAAGCTTTCTTT. This translates into CASSKQGSTEAFF.

The chain uses TRBV11-2 and TRBJ2-5; a possible D gene is TRBD2 (5 bases). The CDR3 is 11 amino acids. Germline V gene lookup returns CDR1 SGHAT and CDR2 FQNNGV. Trimming removed 5 bases from V and 5 bases from J, with 6 bases in between. The CDR3 DNA is TGTGCCAGCAGCCCGGGGGAGACCCAGTACTTC. Protein sequence: CASSPGETQYF.

J is TRBJ2-3 and V is TRBV2, with TRBD2 matching 9 bases. Germline loops: CDR1 SNHLY, CDR2 FYNNEI. After removal of 4 bases from V and 1 base from J, the junction contained 3 bases not matched to a gene. The CDR3 totals 15 residues. This CDR3 is CASSVAGGRTDTQYF. CDR3 nucleotides: TGTGCCAGCAGTGTCGCGGGGGGGCGCACAGATACGCAGTATTTT. Full variable domain (outside the CDR3, taken from reference TRBV2 and TRBJ2-3): EPEVTQTPSHQVTQMGQEVILRCVPISNHLYFYWYRQILGQKVEFLVSFYNNEISEKSEIFDDQFSVERPDGSNFTLKIRSTKLEDSAMYFCASSVAGGRTDTQYFGPGTRLTVL.

The chain carries TRBV9 and TRBJ2-2; D gene uncertain. The CDR3 has 12 residues. Germline values: CDR1 SGDLS, CDR2 YYNGEE. V was pared by 4 bases and J by 5 bases, with 6 bases between. CDR3: CASSSPTGELFF. The DNA of the CDR3 is TGTGCCAGCAGCTCACCTACCGGGGAGCTGTTTTTT.

The chain is built from TRBV6-5 and TRBJ2-1, with TRBD1 identical over 7 bases. Looked up from germline, CDR1 is MNHEY and CDR2 is SVGAGI. The CDR3 totals 12 residues. V was pared by 8 bases and J by 4 bases, with 2 bases of the junction left unmatched. In nucleotides, the CDR3 is TGTGCCAGCTCGACAGGGTACAATGAGCAGTTCTTC. It yields the protein CASSTGYNEQFF.

The chain carries TRBV18 and TRBJ1-2; TRBD1 matches 7 bases. J gave up 4 bases and V 4 bases, and 3 bases lay outside the gene matches. CDR3 length equals 13 residues. Per the germline V gene, CDR1 is KGHSH and CDR2 is LQKENI. DNA for the CDR3: TGTGCCAGCTCACTGACAGGGCTCTATGGCTACACCTTC. Protein sequence: CASSLTGLYGYTF.